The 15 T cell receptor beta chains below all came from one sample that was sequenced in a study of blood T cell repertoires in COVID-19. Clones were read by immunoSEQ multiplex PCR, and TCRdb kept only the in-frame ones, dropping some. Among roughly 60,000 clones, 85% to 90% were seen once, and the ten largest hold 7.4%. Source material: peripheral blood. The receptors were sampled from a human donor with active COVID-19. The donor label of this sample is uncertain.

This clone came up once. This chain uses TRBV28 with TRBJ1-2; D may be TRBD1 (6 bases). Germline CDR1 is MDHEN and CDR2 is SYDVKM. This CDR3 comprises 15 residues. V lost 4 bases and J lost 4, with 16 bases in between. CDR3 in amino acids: CASSYARGGGYGYTF. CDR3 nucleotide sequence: TGTGCCAGCAGTTACGCCCGAGGGGGGGGCTATGGCTACACCTTC.

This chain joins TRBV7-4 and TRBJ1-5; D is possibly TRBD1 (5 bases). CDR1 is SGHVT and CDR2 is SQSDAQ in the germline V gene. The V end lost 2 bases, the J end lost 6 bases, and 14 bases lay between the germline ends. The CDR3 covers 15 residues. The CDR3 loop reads CASSLSGGPGQPQHF. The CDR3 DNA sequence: TGTGCCAGCAGCTTATCGGGGGGTCCGGGTCAGCCCCAGCATTTT.

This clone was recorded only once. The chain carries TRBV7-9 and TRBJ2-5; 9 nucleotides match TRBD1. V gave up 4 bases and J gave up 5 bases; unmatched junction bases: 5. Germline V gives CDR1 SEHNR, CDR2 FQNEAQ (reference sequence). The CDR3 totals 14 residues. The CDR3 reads CASSSDRGWETQYF. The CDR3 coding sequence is TGTGCCAGCAGCTCGGACAGGGGCTGGGAGACCCAGTACTTC.

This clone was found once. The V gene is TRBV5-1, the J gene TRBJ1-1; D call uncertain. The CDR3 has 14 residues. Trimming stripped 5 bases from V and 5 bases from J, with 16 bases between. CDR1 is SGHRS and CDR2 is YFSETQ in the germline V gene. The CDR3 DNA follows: TGCGCCAGCAGTCTCGAGGGAATAGGGACTGAAGCTTTCTTT. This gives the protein CASSLEGIGTEAFF.

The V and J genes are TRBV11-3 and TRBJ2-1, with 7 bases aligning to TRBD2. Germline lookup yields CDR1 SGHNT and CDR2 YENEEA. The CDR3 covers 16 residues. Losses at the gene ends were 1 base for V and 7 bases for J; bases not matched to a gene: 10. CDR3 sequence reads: CASSLGGAGAKNEQFF. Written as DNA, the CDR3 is TGTGCCAGCAGCTTAGGTGGGGCGGGAGCTAAGAATGAGCAGTTCTTC.

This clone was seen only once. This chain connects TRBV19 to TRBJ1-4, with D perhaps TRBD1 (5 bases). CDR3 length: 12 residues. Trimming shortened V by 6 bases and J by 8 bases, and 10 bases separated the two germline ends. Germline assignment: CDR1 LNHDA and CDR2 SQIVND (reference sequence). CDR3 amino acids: CASRGLGEKLFF. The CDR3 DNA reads TGTGCCAGTAGGGGGCTGGGAGAAAAACTGTTTTTT.

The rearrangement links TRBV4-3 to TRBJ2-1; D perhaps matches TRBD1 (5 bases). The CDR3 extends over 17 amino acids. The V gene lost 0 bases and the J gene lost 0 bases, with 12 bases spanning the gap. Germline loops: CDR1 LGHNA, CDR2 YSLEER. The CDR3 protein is CASSQDGDRGSYNEQFF. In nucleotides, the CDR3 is TGCGCCAGCAGCCAAGATGGTGACAGAGGCTCCTACAATGAGCAGTTCTTC.

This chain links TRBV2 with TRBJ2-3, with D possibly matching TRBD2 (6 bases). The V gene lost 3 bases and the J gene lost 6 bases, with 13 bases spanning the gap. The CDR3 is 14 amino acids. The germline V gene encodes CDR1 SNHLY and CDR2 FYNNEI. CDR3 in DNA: TGTGCCAGCAGTGAGCAGACTAGAGTTGATACGCAGTATTTT. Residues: CASSEQTRVDTQYF. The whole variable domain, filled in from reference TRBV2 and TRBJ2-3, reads EPEVTQTPSHQVTQMGQEVILRCVPISNHLYFYWYRQILGQKVEFLVSFYNNEISEKSEIFDDQFSVERPDGSNFTLKIRSTKLEDSAMYFCASSEQTRVDTQYFGPGTRLTVL.

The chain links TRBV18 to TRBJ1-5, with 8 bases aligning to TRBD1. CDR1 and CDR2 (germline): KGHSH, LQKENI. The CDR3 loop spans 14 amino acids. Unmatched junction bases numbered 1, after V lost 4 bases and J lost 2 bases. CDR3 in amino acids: CASSQQGGNQPQHF. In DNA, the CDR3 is TGTGCCAGCTCACAACAGGGGGGCAATCAGCCCCAGCATTTT.

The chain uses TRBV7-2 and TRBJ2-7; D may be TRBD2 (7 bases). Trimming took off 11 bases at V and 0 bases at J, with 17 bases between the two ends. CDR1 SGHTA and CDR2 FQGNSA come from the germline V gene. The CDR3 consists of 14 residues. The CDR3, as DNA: TGTGCCGGGGGGGGCGGCGGGAGCTCCTACGAGCAGTACTTC. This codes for CAGGGGGSSYEQYF.

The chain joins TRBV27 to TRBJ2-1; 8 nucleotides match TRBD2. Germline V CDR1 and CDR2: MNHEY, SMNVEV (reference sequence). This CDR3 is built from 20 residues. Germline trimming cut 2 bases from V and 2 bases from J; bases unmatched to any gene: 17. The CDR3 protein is CASSLGGGTGGRLTYNEQFF. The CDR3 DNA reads TGTGCCAGCAGTTTAGGGGGGGGGACTGGCGGGAGGTTGACCTACAATGAGCAGTTCTTC.

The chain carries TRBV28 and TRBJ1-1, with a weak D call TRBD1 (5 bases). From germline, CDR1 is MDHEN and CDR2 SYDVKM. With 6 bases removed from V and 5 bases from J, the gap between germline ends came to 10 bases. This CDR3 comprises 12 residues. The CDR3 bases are TGTGCCAGCAGCTCTCAGGGAACTGAAGCTTTCTTT. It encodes CASSSQGTEAFF.

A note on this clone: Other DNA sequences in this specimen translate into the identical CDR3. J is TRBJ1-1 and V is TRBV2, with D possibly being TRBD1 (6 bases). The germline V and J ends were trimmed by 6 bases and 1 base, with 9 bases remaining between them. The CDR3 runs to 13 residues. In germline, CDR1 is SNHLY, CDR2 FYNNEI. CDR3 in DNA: TGTGCCAGCAGAGGACAGACGAACACTGAAGCTTTCTTT. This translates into CASRGQTNTEAFF.

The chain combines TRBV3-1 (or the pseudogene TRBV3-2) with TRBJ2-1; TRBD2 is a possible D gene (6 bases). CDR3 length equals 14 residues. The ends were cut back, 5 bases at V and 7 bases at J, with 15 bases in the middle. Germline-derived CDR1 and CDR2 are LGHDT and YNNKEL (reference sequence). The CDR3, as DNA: TGTGCCAGCAGCGATGGGACTCCCCGAAATGAGCAGTTCTTC. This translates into CASSDGTPRNEQFF.

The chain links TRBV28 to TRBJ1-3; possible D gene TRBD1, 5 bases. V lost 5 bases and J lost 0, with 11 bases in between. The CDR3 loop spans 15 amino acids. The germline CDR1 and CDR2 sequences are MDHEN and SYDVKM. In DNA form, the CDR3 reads TGTGCCAGCAGTGAAGACAGTAACTCTGGAAACACCATATATTTT. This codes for CASSEDSNSGNTIYF. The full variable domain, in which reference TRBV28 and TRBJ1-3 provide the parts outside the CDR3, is DVKVTQSSRYLVKRTGEKVFLECVQDMDHENMFWYRQDPGLGLRLIYFSYDVKMKEKGDIPEGYSVSREKKERFSLILESASTNQTSMYLCASSEDSNSGNTIYFGEGSWLTVV.